The text below deals with one TCR beta chain. Its matching antigen is unknown. This CDR3 is built from 13 residues. CDR1 and CDR2 from the germline V gene are LGHNA and YSLEER. V lost 2 bases and J 5 bases, leaving 8 bases between the germline ends. The data belong to a study of Ad26.COV2.S vaccination and SARS-CoV-2 variants. Study-wide results and caveats: Researchers cautioned that TCR breadth and depth analyses may have underestimated total T cell responses.

Using immunoSEQ multiplex PCR, the repertoire was profiled, and TCRdb retains in-frame clones only, with some absent. The table has 350,000 to 550,000 clones, roughly 89% seen once. Specified treatment: about 20 received Ad26.COV2.S at low or high dose, single or two shots; about 5 received placebo; per-sample allocation not given. Samples came from day 63 after the first vaccine or placebo injection. The V gene is TRBV4-3, the J gene TRBJ2-3; no clear D. This sequence originates from a person between 18 and 60 years old who received the Ad26.COV2.S COVID-19 vaccine or a placebo. The sequencing here drew on peripheral blood, taken in a trial of Ad26.COV2.S vaccine versus placebo. The CDR3 bases are TGCGCCAGCAGCCAACTAGTAAAAGATACGCAGTATTTT. Translated, it gives CASSQLVKDTQYF.